The 17 T cell receptor beta chains below all came from one sample that was sequenced in a study of blood T cells in healthy people across ages. Primed by a sample-barcoded 5' primer and a J-beta primer mix, a second PCR proceeded for 7 to 11 cycles. A single record per CDR3 protein comes from TCRdb applying MiXCR to the 5' RACE reads. The profile covers about 680,000 distinct CDR3 sequences, with roughly 49% appearing a single time and roughly 31% taken by the ten largest. The source material was blood. These receptors originate from a woman aged 60-75 years in good health.

The chain joins TRBV29-1 to TRBJ2-5; the match to TRBD1 covers 7 bases. V lost 3 bases and J lost 0; bases outside the gene matches: 7. Germline V lookup: CDR1 SQVTM, CDR2 ANQGSEA. The CDR3 extends over 15 amino acids. This chain's CDR3 is CSVDKQGINQETQYF. The CDR3 DNA is TGCAGCGTTGATAAACAGGGGATCAACCAAGAGACCCAGTACTTC.

On this clonotype: Sequence at one end of the junction differs from germline and may be a read error. V usage is TRBV7-2 and J usage is TRBJ1-3; 7 nucleotides match TRBD1. The germline V gene encodes CDR1 SGHTA and CDR2 FQGNSA. The CDR3 covers 16 residues. CDR3: CDSSLGPTGSGNTIYF. CDR3 nucleotide sequence: TGTGACAGCAGCTTAGGTCCGACAGGGTCTGGAAACACCATATATTTT. The full variable domain, in which reference TRBV7-2 and TRBJ1-3 provide the parts outside the CDR3, is GAGVSQSPSNKVTEKGKDVELRCDPISGHTALYWYRQSLGQGLEFLIYFQGNSAPDKSGLPSDRFSAERTGGSVSTLTIQRTQQEDSAVYLCDSSLGPTGSGNTIYFGEGSWLTVV.

V and J are TRBV18 and TRBJ2-1, with D unresolved. The V end lost 6 bases, the J end lost 9 bases, and 18 bases lay between the germline ends. CDR1 and CDR2 from the germline V gene are KGHSH and LQKENI. The CDR3 consists of 14 residues. CDR3 in DNA: TGTGCCAGCTCTCGCGGACCACAGAACGGTGAGCAGTTCTTC. Its protein product is CASSRGPQNGEQFF.

This clonotype was counted many times. As DNA, the CDR3 is TGTGCCAGCAGCTTAGCGCCGGCTAGCGAGCAGTTCTTC. This translates into CASSLAPASEQFF. The rearrangement uses TRBV7-2 and TRBJ2-1; a possible D gene is TRBD2 (5 bases). Germline V gene lookup returns CDR1 SGHTA and CDR2 FQGNSA. This CDR3 region has 13 residues. The ends were cut back, 0 bases at V and 10 bases at J, with 10 bases in the middle.

This clonotype has a handful of counts. The V call is TRBV4-3, the J call TRBJ2-7, with 13 bases identical to TRBD2. This CDR3 comprises 20 residues. From germline, CDR1 is LGHNA and CDR2 YSLEER. Trimming cost V 0 bases and J 1 base; bases outside gene matches: 12. CDR3 DNA sequence: TGCGCCAGCAGCCAAGATGTAGGGACTAGCGGGAAGAGGATATCCTACGAGCAGTACTTC. Translating gives CASSQDVGTSGKRISYEQYF.

The chain combines TRBV28 with TRBJ1-3; maybe TRBD1 (6 bases). The CDR3 spans 17 residues. Germline-derived CDR1 and CDR2 are MDHEN and SYDVKM. The V and J ends lost 2 bases and 1 base respectively, with 15 bases between them. CDR3 DNA sequence: TGTGCCAGCAGTTTACCTTCCGACAGGTTGTCTGGAAACACCATATATTTT. It codes for CASSLPSDRLSGNTIYF.

The J gene is TRBJ2-3, the V gene TRBV20-1; a weak D match, TRBD2 (5 bases). Germline-derived CDR1 and CDR2 are DFQATT and SNEGSKA (reference sequence). CDR3 length: 11 amino acids. The V end lost 3 bases, the J end lost 14 bases, and 15 bases lay between the germline ends. CDR3 nucleotides: TGCAGTGCTAGTCACGCCGGGATTGCGTATTTT. Amino acids: CSASHAGIAYF.

This chain uses TRBV28 with TRBJ2-1; D might be TRBD1 (6 bases). V lost 7 bases, J lost 10 bases, and 11 bases lay in between. This CDR3 comprises 11 residues. The V gene's germline CDR1 is MDHEN and CDR2 SYDVKM. The CDR3 loop is CASNTGTEQFF. Here the CDR3 DNA reads TGTGCCAGCAACACCGGGACAGAGCAGTTCTTC.

The V and J genes are TRBV6-2 or TRBV6-3 and TRBJ2-1; no clear D gene. The CDR3 covers 14 residues. V was trimmed by 4 bases and J by 1 base, leaving 8 bases between them. Germline V gene lookup returns CDR1 MNHEY and CDR2 SVGEGT. The CDR3 spells CASSLSESYNEQFF. CDR3 coding DNA: TGTGCCAGCAGTTTGAGCGAGTCCTACAATGAGCAGTTCTTC.

The V gene is TRBV7-2, the J gene TRBJ2-1; D is perhaps TRBD1 or TRBD2 (7 bases each). This CDR3 has 13 residues. Per germline, CDR1 SGHTA and CDR2 FQGNSA. The V and J ends lost 4 bases and 8 bases respectively, with 12 bases between them. In nucleotides, the CDR3 is TGTGCCAGCAGCTCCAGGGGGGGGGATGAGCAGTTCTTC. Translated, it gives CASSSRGGDEQFF.

The table lists this clonotype with a few counts. The genes are TRBV6-5 and TRBJ2-1; 16 bases fit TRBD2. Germline V CDR1 and CDR2: MNHEY, SVGAGI. J gave up 5 bases and V 2 bases, and 0 bases lay outside the gene matches. The CDR3 covers 16 residues. The CDR3 nucleotides are TGTGCCAGCAGTTACGGGACTAGCGGGAGGGACAATGAGCAGTTCTTC. This encodes CASSYGTSGRDNEQFF.

This clonotype was seen a single time. The chain combines TRBV7-9 with TRBJ2-1, with 11 bases lining up with TRBD2. With 6 bases clipped from V and 8 bases from J, the junction kept 15 bases outside the gene matches. The CDR3 runs to 17 residues. Germline CDR1 and CDR2: SEHNR and FQNEAQ (reference sequence). CDR3 residues: CASSQPLLAGESDEQFF. CDR3 DNA sequence: TGTGCCAGCAGTCAACCTTTACTAGCGGGAGAGTCCGATGAGCAGTTCTTC.

This sequence joins TRBV7-9 and TRBJ2-7; D gene unclear. Trimming pared 8 bases from V and 0 bases from J, leaving 11 bases between. Germline lookup yields CDR1 SEHNR and CDR2 FQNEAQ (reference sequence). The CDR3 extends over 13 amino acids. The CDR3 loop is CASGRTSSYEQYF. The CDR3 DNA sequence: TGTGCCAGCGGACGGACCAGCTCCTACGAGCAGTACTTC.

V usage is TRBV7-2 and J usage is TRBJ1-1, with 9 positions matching TRBD1. CDR1 SGHTA and CDR2 FQGNSA come from the germline V gene. V lost 4 bases and J lost 0; bases outside the gene matches: 9. The CDR3 sequence is 17 residues long. DNA for the CDR3: TGTGCCAGCAGCTCATCGACAGGGGGTCGCATGAACACTGAAGCTTTCTTT. It codes for CASSSSTGGRMNTEAFF.

The J gene is TRBJ2-3, the V gene TRBV27; 14 bases are a match to TRBD2. In germline, CDR1 is MNHEY, CDR2 SMNVEV (reference sequence). The V segment lost 3 bases and the J segment 6 bases; nucleotides outside the gene matches: 11. The CDR3 has 18 amino acids. CDR3 residues: CASSLGLGWTSGRDTQYF. The CDR3 DNA reads TGTGCCAGCAGTTTGGGTCTGGGATGGACTAGCGGGAGGGATACGCAGTATTTT.

Comment on this clonotype: The junction differs from germline at one of its ends, possibly a read error. V is TRBV5-5 and J is TRBJ1-3, with D hard to call. Germline lookup yields CDR1 SGHKS and CDR2 YYEKEE (reference sequence). The CDR3 totals 17 residues. CDR3 sequence reads: CANSLAGRPSSGNTIYF. CDR3 DNA sequence: TGTGCCAACAGCTTGGCCGGCAGGCCAAGCTCTGGAAACACCATATATTTT. Full variable domain (missing parts from reference TRBV5-5 and TRBJ1-3): DAGVTQSPTHLIKTRGQQVTLRCSPISGHKSVSWYQQVLGQGPQFIFQYYEKEERGRGNFPDRFSARQFPNYSSELNVNALLLGDSALYLCANSLAGRPSSGNTIYFGEGSWLTVV.

The CDR3 spells CASSQDPTATGELFF. CDR3 coding DNA: TGCGCCAGCAGCCAAGATCCAACAGCCACCGGGGAGCTGTTTTTT. V is TRBV4-1 and J is TRBJ2-2; D not certain. Germline V gene sequence: CDR1 MGHRA, CDR2 YSYEKL. The CDR3 length is 15 residues. V was clipped by 0 bases and J by 4 bases, with 9 bases between them.